Below, 5 T cell receptor beta chains from the same sample are listed, as sequenced in a study of beta chain features in type 1 diabetes. TCRB transcripts that were expressed got sequenced, as all of the isolated RNA had been reverse transcribed. Data came from immunoSEQ multiplex PCR; TCRdb stores just in-frame clones and leaves some out. The data contain 90,000 to 110,000 clones, 30% to 40% of them singletons. The source material was stem cell memory CD4+ T cells from blood. These receptor sequences come from a young woman in good health.

V and J are TRBV28 and TRBJ1-2; TRBD1 agrees at 8 bases. CDR1 and CDR2 (germline): MDHEN, SYDVKM. V lost 10 bases to trimming and J lost 4 bases; unmatched junction nucleotides: 8. There are 13 residues in the CDR3. The CDR3 region has the DNA TGTGCCACGCAGGGGGCGCCTGTCTATGGCTACACCTTC. Its translation: CATQGAPVYGYTF.

J is TRBJ2-1 and V is TRBV27; 11 positions agree with TRBD2. Trimming took 5 bases from V and 9 from J; bases not matched to a gene: 15. CDR1 MNHEY and CDR2 SMNVEV come from the germline V gene (reference sequence). This CDR3 has 17 amino acids. The CDR3 DNA is TGTGCCAGCAGTAGACTAGCGGGACTATACGGCCGGGGTGAGCAGTTCTTC. This gives the protein CASSRLAGLYGRGEQFF.

The chain carries TRBV6-6 and TRBJ2-3; the match to TRBD1 covers 7 bases. This CDR3 region has 15 residues. The V gene's germline CDR1 is MNHNY and CDR2 SVGAGI (reference sequence). Trimming took 2 bases from V and 3 from J; bases not matched to a gene: 5. The CDR3 sequence: CASSYGQGVTDTQYF. The CDR3 DNA reads TGTGCCAGCAGTTACGGGCAGGGGGTGACAGATACGCAGTATTTT.

This clone has only a few counts. The rearrangement uses TRBV29-1 and TRBJ2-7; TRBD1 is a possible D gene (6 bases). CDR1 SQVTM and CDR2 ANQGSEA come from the germline V gene. This CDR3 has 13 residues. V lost 4 bases and J 3 bases, leaving 13 bases between the germline ends. This chain's CDR3 is CSVGKDSLYEQYF. CDR3 in DNA: TGCAGCGTTGGTAAGGACAGTCTCTACGAGCAGTACTTC.

This clone turned up a few times. The rearrangement joins TRBV7-2 to TRBJ2-5, with D perhaps matching TRBD2 (5 bases). CDR3 length equals 15 residues. Germline CDR1 is SGHTA and CDR2 is FQGNSA. V was pared by 3 bases and J by 4 bases, with 15 bases between. The CDR3: CASSLFMLASETQYF. The CDR3 DNA sequence: TGTGCCAGCAGCTTGTTCATGCTAGCCTCAGAGACCCAGTACTTC.